This TCR beta chain was observed in a study of blood T cell repertoires in COVID-19. At the level of the study: Sites across the United States, Italy and Spain contributed samples from acute and convalescent COVID-19.

Measured with immunoSEQ multiplex PCR; TCRdb has only the in-frame clones, and not every one. The table includes 200,000 to 250,000 clones, approximately 92% detected once. This CDR3 comprises 14 residues. Germline CDR1 is SGHVS and CDR2 is FQNEAQ. Germline trimming cut 0 bases from V and 8 bases from J; bases unmatched to any gene: 4. The chain joins TRBV7-8 to TRBJ1-2; 9 bases align to TRBD1. The sample comprised PBMCs or T cells enriched from blood (not recorded which). This sequence originates from a woman under 30 in a cohort exposed to, infected with or recovered from COVID-19 (not recorded which). The CDR3 nucleotides read TGTGCCAGCAGCTTAGCCGACAGGGGGTACGGCTACACCTTC. Its translation: CASSLADRGYGYTF.